The 3 T cell receptor beta chains below were found in one sample sequenced in a study of T cell responses to AZD1222 COVID-19 vaccine. Sequencing was performed with immunoSEQ multiplex PCR; in TCRdb, only in-frame clones are kept and a portion is missing. The sample comprises more than 100,000 clones, about 87% of which are singletons, and about 5% rests with the top ten. The specimen comprised peripheral blood, sampled on day 0 of AZD1222 vaccination. The receptor source for this set is an adult in good health.

The chain joins TRBV10-1 to TRBJ1-1; a possible D gene is TRBD1 (5 bases). V was cut by 6 bases and J by 5 bases, with 22 bases left in between. The germline V gene encodes CDR1 WNHNN and CDR2 SYGVQD (reference sequence). CDR3 length: 16 residues. CDR3 sequence: CASSPLSGGARTEAFF. The CDR3 nucleotides read TGCGCCAGCAGCCCTCTGTCGGGGGGAGCGCGGACTGAAGCTTTCTTT.

The J gene is TRBJ2-1, the V gene TRBV5-8; TRBD2 is a possible D gene (6 bases). Germline CDR1 and CDR2: SGHTS and YDEGEE. This CDR3 spans 15 amino acids. V was cut by 3 bases and J by 3 bases, with 13 bases left in between. CDR3 nucleotide sequence: TGTGCCAGCAGCTCGGGCGGGGCGTACTACAATGAGCAGTTCTTC. Amino acids: CASSSGGAYYNEQFF.

This chain uses TRBV6-1 with TRBJ1-1, with 7 bases matching TRBD1. The CDR3 covers 13 residues. J was trimmed by 4 bases and V by 3 bases; bases with no gene match: 2. CDR1 and CDR2 from the germline V gene are MNHNS and SASEGT. CDR3 DNA: TGTGCCAGCAGTGAGACAGGGAGCACTGAAGCTTTCTTT. This sequence encodes CASSETGSTEAFF.